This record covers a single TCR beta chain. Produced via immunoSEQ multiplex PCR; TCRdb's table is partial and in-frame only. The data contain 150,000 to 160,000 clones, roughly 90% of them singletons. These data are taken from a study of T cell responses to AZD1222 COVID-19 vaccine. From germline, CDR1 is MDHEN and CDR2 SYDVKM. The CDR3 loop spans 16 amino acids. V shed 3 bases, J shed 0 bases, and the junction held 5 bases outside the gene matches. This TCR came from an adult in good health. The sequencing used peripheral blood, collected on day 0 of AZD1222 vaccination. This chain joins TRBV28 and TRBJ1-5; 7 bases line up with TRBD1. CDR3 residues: CASSFRGSYSNQPQHF. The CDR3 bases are TGTGCCAGCAGTTTCAGGGGGTCTTATAGCAATCAGCCCCAGCATTTT.